Listed here are 29 T cell receptor beta chains from one sample, sequenced in a study of PD-1 blockade in mismatch repair-deficient tumors. Clones were sequenced by immunoSEQ multiplex PCR, and TCRdb holds only the in-frame ones, with some missing. Here the sample spans 100,000 to 150,000 clones, roughly nine tenths being singletons. Specimen: peripheral blood, collected 44 weeks after starting pembrolizumab. These receptors all come from an adult with mismatch repair-deficient cancer.

The chain is built from TRBV30 and TRBJ2-6, with a weak D call TRBD1 (6 bases). Germline V gene lookup returns CDR1 GTSNPN and CDR2 SVGIG (reference sequence). This CDR3 is 14 amino acids long. The CDR3, as DNA: TGTGCGGCAGGGGCACGCTCTGGGGCCAACGTCCTGACTTTC. Translation: CAAGARSGANVLTF.

The chain joins TRBV7-6 to TRBJ2-3; 9 bases align to TRBD2. V was pared by 2 bases and J by 2 bases, with 8 bases of the junction left unmatched. The germline gives CDR1 SGHVS, CDR2 FNYEAQ. The CDR3 consists of 17 residues. The CDR3 loop reads CASSLKRLAGTTDTQYF. The CDR3 DNA reads as TGTGCCAGCAGCTTAAAAAGGCTAGCGGGGACCACAGATACGCAGTATTTT.

This clone was counted between two and nine times. V usage is TRBV28 and J usage is TRBJ2-7; tentatively, D is TRBD2 (6 bases). The germline V gene has CDR1 MDHEN and CDR2 SYDVKM. Trimming stripped 7 bases from V and 4 bases from J, with 11 bases between. This CDR3 contains 12 residues. This chain's CDR3 is CASTGERYEQYF. The CDR3 DNA is TGTGCCAGCACGGGGGAACGGTACGAGCAGTACTTC.

The rearrangement joins TRBV7-8 to TRBJ2-1, with 9 bases matching TRBD2. CDR3 length: 18 amino acids. Trimming removed 1 base from V and 4 bases from J; junction bases left unmatched: 11. The germline gives CDR1 SGHVS, CDR2 FQNEAQ. CDR3 sequence reads: CASSLEGPPGLAYNEQFF. CDR3 nucleotide sequence: TGTGCCAGCAGCTTAGAAGGCCCTCCGGGACTAGCTTACAATGAGCAGTTCTTC. The full variable domain, in which reference TRBV7-8 and TRBJ2-1 provide the parts outside the CDR3, is GAGVSQSPRYKVAKRGQDVALRCDPISGHVSLFWYQQALGQGPEFLTYFQNEAQLDKSGLPSDRFFAERPEGSVSTLKIQRTQQEDSAVYLCASSLEGPPGLAYNEQFFGPGTRLTVL.

This clone was observed a single time. The J gene is TRBJ2-3, the V gene TRBV28, with D possibly TRBD2 on 6 matching bases. The germline V gene encodes CDR1 MDHEN and CDR2 SYDVKM. The CDR3 length is 17 residues. The V and J ends lost 4 bases and 0 bases respectively, with 17 bases between them. The CDR3 protein is CASSSSGSSVSTDTQYF. The CDR3 region has the DNA TGTGCCAGCAGTTCCTCGGGGTCTAGCGTTAGCACAGATACGCAGTATTTT. The full variable domain, with the rest looked up from reference TRBV28 and TRBJ2-3, is DVKVTQSSRYLVKRTGEKVFLECVQDMDHENMFWYRQDPGLGLRLIYFSYDVKMKEKGDIPEGYSVSREKKERFSLILESASTNQTSMYLCASSSSGSSVSTDTQYFGPGTRLTVL.

This clone was picked up one time. V usage is TRBV28 and J usage is TRBJ1-5, with D unresolved. The germline V and J ends were trimmed by 0 bases and 0 bases, with 12 bases remaining between them. Germline V gene sequence: CDR1 MDHEN, CDR2 SYDVKM. The CDR3 runs 17 residues. CDR3 sequence reads: CASSLWFPTDSNQPQHF. The CDR3 DNA is TGTGCCAGCAGTTTATGGTTCCCGACGGATAGCAATCAGCCCCAGCATTTT.

The rearrangement joins TRBV28 to TRBJ1-3; the D is unclear. Germline-derived CDR1 and CDR2 are MDHEN and SYDVKM. The V and J ends lost 10 bases and 2 bases respectively, with 9 bases between them. The CDR3 length is 12 residues. DNA for the CDR3: TGTGCCACCCAGAAAACTGGAAACACCATATATTTT. Translation: CATQKTGNTIYF.

V gene TRBV7-9 combines with J gene TRBJ2-3; D unresolved. Germline loops: CDR1 SEHNR, CDR2 FQNEAQ (reference sequence). Trimming took 5 bases from V and 6 from J, leaving 9 bases between them. This CDR3 contains 12 residues. The CDR3 DNA follows: TGTGCCAGCAGCCCATCTGGGGATACGCAGTATTTT. It translates to CASSPSGDTQYF.

This clone was picked up one time. The chain carries TRBV5-4 and TRBJ2-2; a possible D gene is TRBD2 (5 bases). Germline CDR1 is SGHNT and CDR2 is YYREEE (reference sequence). V shed 3 bases and J shed 6 bases, with 15 bases lying between them. This CDR3 region has 15 residues. The CDR3 DNA sequence: TGTGCCAGCAGCTCTATACTAGTTACGGCCGGGGAGCTGTTTTTT. It is translated as CASSSILVTAGELFF.

This chain connects TRBV27 to TRBJ2-2, with 7 positions matching TRBD2. The CDR3 is 14 amino acids. Trimming took 6 bases from V and 5 from J; bases not matched to a gene: 6. Germline CDR1 and CDR2: MNHEY and SMNVEV (reference sequence). The CDR3 is CASRTGGHTGELFF. CDR3 nucleotides: TGTGCCAGCAGGACGGGAGGCCATACCGGGGAGCTGTTTTTT.

This clone turned up a few times. The chain employs TRBV4-3 and TRBJ2-7, with D maybe TRBD2 (7 bases). V lost 3 bases and J lost 6, with 15 bases in between. In germline, CDR1 is LGHNA, CDR2 YSLEER. The CDR3 contains 14 residues. This CDR3 is CASSQSRGGPEQYF. The DNA for the CDR3 is TGCGCCAGCAGCCAGAGCAGGGGAGGGCCCGAGCAGTACTTC.

V usage is TRBV27 and J usage is TRBJ2-1; the D call may be TRBD1 or TRBD2 (5 bases each). V was clipped by 2 bases and J by 0 bases, with 11 bases between them. Germline CDR1 and CDR2: MNHEY and SMNVEV (reference sequence). The CDR3 loop spans 16 amino acids. The CDR3 DNA is TGTGCCAGCAGTTTACAGGGAGAGGGCTCCTACAATGAGCAGTTCTTC. Amino acids: CASSLQGEGSYNEQFF.

This clone was detected only once. The rearrangement joins TRBV6-5 to TRBJ2-7; 11 nucleotides line up with TRBD2. CDR1 is MNHEY and CDR2 is SVGAGI in the germline V gene. The CDR3 spans 15 residues. After removal of 6 bases from V and 5 bases from J, the junction contained 9 bases not matched to a gene. The CDR3 DNA reads TGTGCCAGCAGGGATACTAGCGGGAGTGGCAACGAGCAGTACTTC. Its translation: CASRDTSGSGNEQYF.

The chain is built from TRBV10-3 and TRBJ1-2, with 9 bases aligning to TRBD1. The CDR3 extends over 16 amino acids. Germline V gives CDR1 ENHRY, CDR2 SYGVKD. After removal of 0 bases from V and 6 bases from J, the junction contained 8 bases not matched to a gene. CDR3 in amino acids: CAISESEGQGVNGYTF. CDR3 bases: TGTGCCATCAGTGAGTCTGAGGGACAGGGTGTTAATGGCTACACCTTC.

The chain combines TRBV13 with TRBJ2-1; perhaps TRBD2 as D (6 bases). The germline V and J ends were trimmed by 3 bases and 0 bases, with 12 bases remaining between them. The CDR3 extends over 16 amino acids. Per germline, CDR1 PRHDT and CDR2 FYEKMQ (reference sequence). CDR3 amino acids: CASSFTSTSSYNEQFF. DNA for the CDR3: TGTGCCAGCAGCTTTACTAGCACTAGCTCCTACAATGAGCAGTTCTTC.

The chain is built from TRBV12-5 and TRBJ2-3; 9 bases are shared with TRBD1. Trimming cost V 6 bases and J 6 bases; bases outside gene matches: 4. Germline V gives CDR1 LGHNT, CDR2 FRNRAP. CDR3 size: 13 residues. CDR3: CASGTGGFDTQYF. In DNA, the CDR3 is TGTGCTAGTGGCACAGGGGGCTTCGATACGCAGTATTTT. The variable domain in full, completed from reference TRBV12-5 and TRBJ2-3, reads DARVTQTPRHKVTEMGQEVTMRCQPILGHNTVFWYRQTMMQGLELLAYFRNRAPLDDSGMPKDRFSAEMPDATLATLKIQPSEPRDSAVYFCASGTGGFDTQYFGPGTRLTVL.

This rearrangement joins TRBV28 to TRBJ2-3; 11 bases map to TRBD1. CDR1 and CDR2 (germline): MDHEN, SYDVKM. This CDR3 spans 17 amino acids. J was trimmed by 2 bases and V by 6 bases; bases with no gene match: 10. This CDR3 is CASRWDRGSLFTDTQYF. CDR3 sequence (DNA): TGTGCCAGCAGGTGGGACAGGGGGAGCCTATTCACAGATACGCAGTATTTT.

The chain has TRBV30 and TRBJ2-7; D may match TRBD1 or TRBD2 (5 bases each). The CDR3 is 13 residues long. CDR1 is GTSNPN, CDR2 SVGIG, per germline (reference sequence). V lost 0 bases to trimming and J lost 5 bases, with 11 bases between them. CDR3 nucleotide sequence: TGTGCCTGGAGTGTACTAGGGGTAGACGAGCAGTACTTC. Its protein is CAWSVLGVDEQYF.

Details on this clone: The sample contains more than one DNA sequence encoding this CDR3. The CDR3 spells CASSSWAGLEETQYF. The DNA for the CDR3 is TGTGCCAGCAGCAGCTGGGCAGGGCTGGAAGAGACCCAGTACTTC. This chain links TRBV7-2 with TRBJ2-5; weak D call: TRBD1 (5 bases). Trimming shortened V by 5 bases and J by 3 bases, and 16 bases separated the two germline ends. Germline-derived CDR1 and CDR2 are SGHTA and FQGNSA. This CDR3 has 15 amino acids.

The CDR3 loop is CASSPGTSGIIYEQYF. The CDR3, as DNA: TGTGCCAGCAGCCCAGGGACTAGCGGTATAATATACGAGCAGTACTTC. V gene TRBV7-6 combines with J gene TRBJ2-7; 11 nucleotides line up with TRBD2. CDR1 is SGHVS and CDR2 is FNYEAQ in the germline V gene. There are 16 residues in the CDR3. The V and J ends lost 5 bases and 4 bases, in that order; junction bases with no gene match: 10.

This chain connects TRBV11-2 to TRBJ2-1, with D uncertain. Trimming took off 0 bases at V and 7 bases at J, with 4 bases between the two ends. Germline V lookup: CDR1 SGHAT, CDR2 FQNNGV. The CDR3 runs to 12 residues. CDR3 protein: CASSLERNEQFF. The CDR3 region has the DNA TGTGCCAGCAGCTTAGAGCGAAATGAGCAGTTCTTC.

The chain joins TRBV30 to TRBJ1-4; TRBD1 is a possible D gene (6 bases). Deletions cut 2 bases from V and 7 bases from J, with 17 bases between. CDR3 length: 15 amino acids. CDR1 and CDR2 (germline): GTSNPN, SVGIG (reference sequence). The CDR3 sequence: CAWSRGTAVGEKLFF. The CDR3 DNA follows: TGTGCCTGGAGTAGGGGGACGGCCGTCGGTGAAAAACTGTTTTTT.

This chain links TRBV13 with TRBJ2-7; the match to TRBD2 covers 7 bases. Per the germline V gene, CDR1 is PRHDT and CDR2 is FYEKMQ (reference sequence). With V trimmed by 4 bases and J by 5 bases, 17 bases remained unmatched. This CDR3 region has 17 residues. CDR3 nucleotides: TGTGCCAGCAGCTCCCGGGACGGGGGAGGGCCGGTCCACGAGCAGTACTTC. Translated: CASSSRDGGGPVHEQYF.

The chain uses TRBV4-3 and TRBJ2-7; D not certain. From germline, CDR1 is LGHNA and CDR2 YSLEER. The CDR3 runs 16 residues. With 1 base removed from V and 2 bases from J, the gap between germline ends came to 15 bases. The CDR3 nucleotides are TGCGCCAGCAGCCAAGTTACTCCCCTAGGGCCCTACGAGCAGTACTTC. It is translated as CASSQVTPLGPYEQYF.

This clone was detected once. V usage is TRBV9 and J usage is TRBJ2-1; D is ambiguous. Germline values: CDR1 SGDLS, CDR2 YYNGEE. Trimming pared 2 bases from V and 5 bases from J, leaving 5 bases between. The CDR3 totals 12 residues. CDR3 nucleotide sequence: TGTGCCAGCAGCGTCGGAGACAATGAGCAGTTCTTC. Encoded protein: CASSVGDNEQFF.

This clone was counted between two and nine times. V gene TRBV11-1 combines with J gene TRBJ1-1; TRBD1 aligns across 7 bases. CDR3 length: 12 residues. In germline, CDR1 is SGHAT, CDR2 FQDESV (reference sequence). J was trimmed by 4 bases and V by 6 bases; bases with no gene match: 2. Written as DNA, the CDR3 is TGTGCCAGCAGAGGACAGGCCACTGAAGCTTTCTTT. This gives the protein CASRGQATEAFF.

The chain joins TRBV7-9 to TRBJ1-5; TRBD1 matches at 8 bases. CDR3 size: 15 residues. Germline-derived CDR1 and CDR2 are SEHNR and FQNEAQ (reference sequence). V lost 1 base to trimming and J lost 6 bases; unmatched junction nucleotides: 5. CDR3 sequence reads: CASSLVFRGPQPQHF. In nucleotides, the CDR3 is TGTGCCAGCAGCTTAGTTTTCAGGGGGCCTCAGCCCCAGCATTTT. Variable domain in full (rest from reference TRBV7-9 and TRBJ1-5): DTGVSQNPRHKITKRGQNVTFRCDPISEHNRLYWYRQTLGQGPEFLTYFQNEAQLEKSRLLSDRFSAERPKGSFSTLEIQRTEQGDSAMYLCASSLVFRGPQPQHFGDGTRLSIL.

V gene TRBV19 combines with J gene TRBJ1-5; 9 nucleotides line up with TRBD1. The length of the CDR3 is 14 residues. Germline V gene data show CDR1 as LNHDA and CDR2 as SQIVND (reference sequence). Trimming removed 5 bases from V and 7 bases from J; junction bases left unmatched: 6. The CDR3 protein is CASSVQGAGQPQHF. CDR3 coding DNA: TGTGCCAGTAGTGTACAGGGGGCGGGACAGCCCCAGCATTTT.

The chain couples TRBV6-1 to TRBJ2-7; possibly TRBD2 for D (5 bases). The germline V and J ends were trimmed by 5 bases and 0 bases, with 11 bases remaining between them. This CDR3 is built from 14 residues. CDR1 MNHNS and CDR2 SASEGT come from the germline V gene. CDR3 residues: CASSLGIFSYEQYF. The CDR3 coding sequence is TGTGCCAGCAGTCTCGGGATTTTCTCCTACGAGCAGTACTTC.